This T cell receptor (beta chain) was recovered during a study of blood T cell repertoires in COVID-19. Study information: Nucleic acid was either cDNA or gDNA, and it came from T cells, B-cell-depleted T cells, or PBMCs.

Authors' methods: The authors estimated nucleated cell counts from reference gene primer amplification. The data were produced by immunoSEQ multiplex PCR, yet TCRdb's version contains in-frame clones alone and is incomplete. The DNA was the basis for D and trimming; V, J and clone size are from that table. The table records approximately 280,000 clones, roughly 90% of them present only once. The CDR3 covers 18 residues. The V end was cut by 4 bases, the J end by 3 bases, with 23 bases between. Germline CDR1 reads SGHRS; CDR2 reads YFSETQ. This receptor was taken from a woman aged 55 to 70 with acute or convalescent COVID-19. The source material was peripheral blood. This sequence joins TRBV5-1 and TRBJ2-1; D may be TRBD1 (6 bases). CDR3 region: CASSPTMTLLGGYNEQFF. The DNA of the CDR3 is TGCGCCAGCAGCCCCACCATGACTTTATTAGGGGGCTACAATGAGCAGTTCTTC.